The clone carrying this TCR beta chain showed up just once. Its antigen is unidentified. Trimming left V 8 bases short and J 0 bases short, with 9 bases between. Germline values: CDR1 MNHNS, CDR2 SASEGT. This CDR3 spans 13 amino acids. This sample was taken from a study of shared clonotypes between healthy human individuals. Study-wide context: Plates per donor: three CD4 naive, three CD4 memory, two CD8 naive, one CD8 memory. The study's findings and limits: A small donor pool kept down the genetic and exposure-history diversity that was represented.

Researchers ran the assay at a deep level. DNA at 150 to 200 ng, tens of thousands of T cell genomes, went into sorted-subset replicate PCRs. The protocol was immunoSEQ multiplex PCR, while the TCRdb copy is restricted to in-frame clones and leaves out a portion. The data hold 1.5 million to 1.9 million clones, with approximately 98% observed a single time. Specimen: naive CD4+ T cells sorted from blood. Subset of the sample: CD45RA+ positively selected. The rearrangement links TRBV6-1 to TRBJ2-3; D call uncertain. This TCR was recovered from a man under 40 in good health. The CDR3 bases are TGTGCCAGCCCGGCCCAGAGCACAGATACGCAGTATTTT. It translates to CASPAQSTDTQYF.